What follows describes a single T cell receptor (beta chain). Authors' methods: The assay estimated nucleated cells by amplifying reference gene primers. Here immunoSEQ multiplex PCR was the method, and the copy in TCRdb shows in-frame clones only, minus some. The DNA gave D and trimming, while V, J and clone size come from that table. The repertoire holds approximately 110,000 clones, with about 85% as singletons. This record belongs to a study of blood T cell repertoires in COVID-19. Across the whole study: Samples taken during acute and convalescent COVID-19 were collected in the United States, Italy and Spain. Sources were T cells, B-cell-depleted T cells, or PBMCs; the material itself was cDNA or gDNA.

The CDR3 sequence is 14 residues long. CDR1 and CDR2 from the germline V gene are SGHRS and YFSETQ. Trimming removed 4 bases from V and 6 bases from J, with 16 bases in between. The chain joins TRBV5-1 to TRBJ1-2, with D possibly TRBD1 on 6 matching bases. The material sequenced was peripheral blood. This TCR came from a human donor in a cohort sampled during active COVID-19. CDR3 region: CASSTEGTFDGYTF. CDR3 in DNA: TGCGCCAGCAGCACGGAAGGGACATTTGATGGCTACACCTTC.